The clone carrying this T cell receptor beta chain was counted ten times or more. Antigen specificity is unknown. MiXCR was run by TCRdb on the 5' RACE reads, yielding one entry per CDR3 protein. The table has roughly 120,000 distinct CDR3 sequences, approximately 8.4% seen once; the top ten hold about 25%. Germline-derived CDR1 and CDR2 are SEHNR and FQNEAQ (reference sequence). The CDR3 is 14 residues long. Trimming shortened V by 3 bases and J by 5 bases, and 11 bases separated the two germline ends. The data are from a study of T cells after yellow fever vaccination. Study conclusions and caveats: Contaminating bulk clonotypes could be abundant in FACS-sorted repertoires. Overlap between CD4 and CD8 compartments was detected for a small share of clonotypes. The study found a weaker secondary response that peaked faster, day 5 versus 15. Clones that expanded after primary vaccination mostly reappeared after the booster (nearly 98% CD4, 88% CD8).

The genes are TRBV7-9 and TRBJ2-1; D not resolved. The TCR originated in a man aged 25-40 years who received the YFV17D yellow fever vaccine. The sequencing used CD8+ T cells sorted from PBMCs, collected 45 days after the yellow fever booster vaccination. The CDR3 sequence: CASSFSLSHNEQFF. CDR3 DNA sequence: TGTGCCAGCAGCTTTTCCCTCTCACACAATGAGCAGTTCTTC.